This entry is about one T cell receptor (beta chain). Its antigen is unidentified. The data were obtained in a study of T cell repertoires in cytomegalovirus infection. Study results and limitations: The response measured ex vivo was dominated by TCR beta clonotypes (HLA-C-restricted and CMV-specific).

In TCRdb, the reads were re-called with MiXCR into one record per CDR3 protein. The table records 500,000 or so distinct CDR3 sequences, more than 15% of them present only once. Between the trimmed V and J ends, which lost 5 bases and 6 bases, there was a span of 8 bases. The CDR3 is 13 amino acids. In germline, CDR1 is MNHEY, CDR2 SVGAGI. This clonotype was obtained from a human donor in good health (CMV status not recorded). Some clones in this sample may be carry-over from other donors' samples. Sequences were obtained from CD8+ T cells from PBMCs. J is TRBJ1-6 and V is TRBV6-5; no clear D gene. This CDR3 is CASSIIGNSPLHF. The CDR3, as DNA: TGTGCCAGCAGTATAATCGGTAATTCACCCCTCCACTTT.